The sequence of this TCR beta chain was determined in a study of identical twins. General study points: Fewer insertions marked abundant cord blood beta clonotypes; young adult naive trended weakly, memory not at all.

TCRdb fed the 5' RACE reads into MiXCR, producing one record per CDR3 protein. This sample has around 550,000 distinct CDR3 sequences, with approximately 14% found just once. This clonotype was counted ten times or more. What it binds is unknown. CDR3 length equals 12 residues. The germline V gene encodes CDR1 DFQATT and CDR2 SNEGSKA (reference sequence). The germline V and J ends were trimmed by 0 bases and 3 bases, with 6 bases remaining between them. The data were also submitted as part of a second study, on yellow fever vaccine responses in identical twins. That work states: Each twin's T cell response to the vaccine was reported to look partly convergent and partly personalized.

J is TRBJ2-7 and V is TRBV20-1; D is unresolved. This TCR derives from a woman between 18 and 29 years old in good health. Sequenced sample: CD4+ T cells sorted from blood. The CDR3 nucleotides are TGCAGTGCTAGAGATCTTGGCTACGAGCAGTACTTC. It yields the protein CSARDLGYEQYF.